This T cell receptor beta chain was retrieved from a study of T cell clonotyping in hematopoietic cell transplantation. Some clones are missing from TCRdb's copy, which holds only in-frame ones; the method was immunoSEQ multiplex PCR. The sample holds around 16,000 clones, 61% seen once. The CDR3 runs to 16 residues. Trimming left V 2 bases short and J 0 bases short, with 15 bases between. Per germline, CDR1 SGDLS and CDR2 YYNGEE. In its sample, this clone was seen once. No antigen is known for it. Findings and caveats of the study: No sorting was done, leaving CD4 and CD8 contributions mixed. Few recipient clonotypes overlapped donors; over 95% were de novo at given depth. Pathologically expanded recipient clonotypes increased progressively from day 30 to day 180 as diversity fell.

V and J are TRBV9 and TRBJ2-7; D is possibly TRBD1 or TRBD2 (5 bases each). The sequencing used PBMCs, collected 30 days after allogeneic stem cell transplant. This receptor was taken from a male patient aged 45-60 years who had an allogeneic stem cell transplant from an unrelated donor, so T cells may come from the graft donor. Some clones in this sample may be carry-over from other donors' samples. CDR3: CASSVNRDGSSYEQYF. The CDR3 DNA reads TGTGCCAGCAGCGTCAACCGGGACGGTAGCTCCTACGAGCAGTACTTC. Together with reference TRBV9 and TRBJ2-7, the CDR3 gives the full variable domain: DSGVTQTPKHLITATGQRVTLRCSPRSGDLSVYWYQQSLDQGLQFLIQYYNGEERAKGNILERFSAQQFPDLHSELNLSSLELGDSALYFCASSVNRDGSSYEQYFGPGTRLTVT.